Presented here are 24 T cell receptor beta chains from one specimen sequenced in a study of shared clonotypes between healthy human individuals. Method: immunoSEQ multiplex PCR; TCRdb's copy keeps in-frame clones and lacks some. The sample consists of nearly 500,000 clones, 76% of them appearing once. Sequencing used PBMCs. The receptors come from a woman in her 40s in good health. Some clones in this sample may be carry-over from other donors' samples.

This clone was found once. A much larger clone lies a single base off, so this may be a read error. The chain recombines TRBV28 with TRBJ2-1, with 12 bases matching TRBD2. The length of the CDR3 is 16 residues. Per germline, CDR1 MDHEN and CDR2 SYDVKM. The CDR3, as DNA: TGTGCCAGCAGTTTTGCACTAGCGGGAGGATACAATGAGCAGCTCTTC. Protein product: CASSFALAGGYNEQLF.

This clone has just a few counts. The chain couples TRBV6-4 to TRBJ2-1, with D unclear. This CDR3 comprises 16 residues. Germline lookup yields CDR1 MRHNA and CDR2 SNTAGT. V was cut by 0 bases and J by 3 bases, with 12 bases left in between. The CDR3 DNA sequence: TGTGCCAGCAGTGACTCGGGTTCGCACAACTACAATGAGCAGTTCTTC. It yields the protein CASSDSGSHNYNEQFF.

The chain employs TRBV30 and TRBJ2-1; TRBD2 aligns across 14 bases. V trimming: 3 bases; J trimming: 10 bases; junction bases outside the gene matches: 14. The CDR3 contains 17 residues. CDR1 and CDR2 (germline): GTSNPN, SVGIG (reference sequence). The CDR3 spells CAWSPAPGTSGREEQFF. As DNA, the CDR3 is TGTGCCTGGAGCCCTGCTCCCGGGACTAGCGGGAGAGAGGAGCAGTTCTTC.

CDR3 sequence: CASLGGPPNSPLHF. CDR3 coding DNA: TGTGCCAGCTTAGGGGGGCCACCTAATTCACCCCTCCACTTT. The chain links TRBV28 to TRBJ1-6, with a tentative D call TRBD1 (6 bases). Germline V gene sequence: CDR1 MDHEN, CDR2 SYDVKM. Trimming took off 8 bases at V and 6 bases at J, with 14 bases between the two ends. The CDR3 covers 14 residues.

CDR3 loop: CASSSLPGQGATYEQYF. DNA for the CDR3: TGTGCCAGCAGCTCCCTACCGGGACAGGGGGCAACCTACGAGCAGTACTTC. The V call is TRBV7-9, the J call TRBJ2-7, with 12 bases fitting TRBD1. Germline lookup yields CDR1 SEHNR and CDR2 FQNEAQ (reference sequence). V trimming: 4 bases; J trimming: 2 bases; junction bases outside the gene matches: 9. The CDR3 consists of 17 residues.

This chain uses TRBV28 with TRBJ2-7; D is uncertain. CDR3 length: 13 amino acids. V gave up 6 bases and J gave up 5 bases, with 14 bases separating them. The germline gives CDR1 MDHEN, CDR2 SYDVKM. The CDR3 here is CASSSISTNEQYF. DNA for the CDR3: TGTGCCAGCAGCTCCATTTCAACGAACGAGCAGTACTTC.

The CDR3 protein is CASVRVSGANVLTF. In nucleotides, the CDR3 is TGTGCCAGCGTTCGGGTCTCTGGGGCCAACGTCCTGACTTTC. The chain employs TRBV5-6 and TRBJ2-6, with D unclear. The CDR3 runs 14 residues. V dropped 7 bases and J dropped 0 bases, with 8 bases sitting between them. The germline V gene encodes CDR1 SGHDT and CDR2 YYEEEE.

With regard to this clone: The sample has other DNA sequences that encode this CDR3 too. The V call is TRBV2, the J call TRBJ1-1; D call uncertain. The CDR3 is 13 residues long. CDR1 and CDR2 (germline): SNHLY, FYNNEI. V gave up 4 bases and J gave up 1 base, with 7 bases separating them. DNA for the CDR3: TGTGCCAGCAGTGGCAGGCAGAACACTGAAGCTTTCTTT. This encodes CASSGRQNTEAFF.

In nucleotides, the CDR3 is TGTGCCAGCAGCACGGCCTACAATGAGCAGTTCTTC. Translated: CASSTAYNEQFF. V gene TRBV7-2 combines with J gene TRBJ2-1; no definite D call. Trimming took 5 bases from V and 2 from J, leaving 4 bases between them. From germline, CDR1 is SGHTA and CDR2 FQGNSA. The CDR3 length is 12 residues. Full variable domain (outside the CDR3, taken from reference TRBV7-2 and TRBJ2-1): GAGVSQSPSNKVTEKGKDVELRCDPISGHTALYWYRQSLGQGLEFLIYFQGNSAPDKSGLPSDRFSAERTGGSVSTLTIQRTQQEDSAVYLCASSTAYNEQFFGPGTRLTVL.

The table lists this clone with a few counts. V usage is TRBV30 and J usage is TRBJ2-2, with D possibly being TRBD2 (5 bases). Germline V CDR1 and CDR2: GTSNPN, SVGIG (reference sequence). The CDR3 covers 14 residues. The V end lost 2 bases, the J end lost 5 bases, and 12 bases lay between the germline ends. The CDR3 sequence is CAWSQTGLTGELFF. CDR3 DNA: TGTGCCTGGAGTCAGACGGGATTAACCGGGGAGCTGTTTTTT. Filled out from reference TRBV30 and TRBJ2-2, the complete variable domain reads SQTIHQWPATLVQPVGSPLSLECTVEGTSNPNLYWYRQAAGRGLQLLFYSVGIGQISSEVPQNLSASRPQDRQFILSSKKLLLSDSGFYLCAWSQTGLTGELFFGEGSRLTVL.

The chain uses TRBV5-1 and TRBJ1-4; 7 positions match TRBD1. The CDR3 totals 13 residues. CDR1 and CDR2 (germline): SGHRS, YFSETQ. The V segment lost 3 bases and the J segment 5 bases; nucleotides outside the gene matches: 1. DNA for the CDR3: TGCGCCAGCAGCTGGGACAGCAATGAAAAACTGTTTTTT. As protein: CASSWDSNEKLFF.

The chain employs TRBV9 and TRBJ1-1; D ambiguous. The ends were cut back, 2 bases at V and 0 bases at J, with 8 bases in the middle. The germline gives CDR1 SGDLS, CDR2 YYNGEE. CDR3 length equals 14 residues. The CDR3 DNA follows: TGTGCCAGCAGCGTGGATGGTGTGAACACTGAAGCTTTCTTT. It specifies CASSVDGVNTEAFF.

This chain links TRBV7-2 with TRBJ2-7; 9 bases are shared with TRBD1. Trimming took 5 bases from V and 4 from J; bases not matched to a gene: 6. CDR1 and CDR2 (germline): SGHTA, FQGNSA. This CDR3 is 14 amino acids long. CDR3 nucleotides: TGTGCCAGCAGCGGACAGGGGATGTTGTACGAGCAGTACTTC. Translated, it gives CASSGQGMLYEQYF.

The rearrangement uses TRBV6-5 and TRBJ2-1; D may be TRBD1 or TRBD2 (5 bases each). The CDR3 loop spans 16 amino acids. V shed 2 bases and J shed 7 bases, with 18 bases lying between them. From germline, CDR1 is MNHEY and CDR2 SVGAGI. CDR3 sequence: CASSYQGPPLQNEQFF. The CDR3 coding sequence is TGTGCCAGCAGTTACCAGGGACCGCCGCTACAGAATGAGCAGTTCTTC.

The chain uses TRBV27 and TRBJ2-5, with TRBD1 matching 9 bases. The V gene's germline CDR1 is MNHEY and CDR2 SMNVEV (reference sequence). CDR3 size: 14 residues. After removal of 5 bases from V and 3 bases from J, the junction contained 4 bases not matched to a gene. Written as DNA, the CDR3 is TGTGCCAGCAGTCTCCGGGACAGGGAAGAGACCCAGTACTTC. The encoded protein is CASSLRDREETQYF.

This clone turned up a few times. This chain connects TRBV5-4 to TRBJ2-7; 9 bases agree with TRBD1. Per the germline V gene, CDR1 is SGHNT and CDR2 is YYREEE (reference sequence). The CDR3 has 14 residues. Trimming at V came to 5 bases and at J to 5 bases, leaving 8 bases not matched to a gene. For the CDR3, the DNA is TGTGCCAGCAGGCGACAGGGGGAGTTCCACGAGCAGTACTTC. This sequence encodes CASRRQGEFHEQYF.

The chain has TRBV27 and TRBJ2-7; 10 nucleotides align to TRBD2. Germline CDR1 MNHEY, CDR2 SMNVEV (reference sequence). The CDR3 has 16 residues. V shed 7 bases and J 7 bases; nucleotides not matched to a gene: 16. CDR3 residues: CASTGLADPTDEEQYF. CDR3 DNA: TGTGCCAGCACCGGACTAGCGGACCCGACCGATGAAGAGCAGTACTTC.

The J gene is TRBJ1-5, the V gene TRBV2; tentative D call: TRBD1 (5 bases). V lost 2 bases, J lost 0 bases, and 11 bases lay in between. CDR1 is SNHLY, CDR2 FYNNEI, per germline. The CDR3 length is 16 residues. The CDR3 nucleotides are TGTGCCAGCAGTGAACCGTGGACAAATAGCAATCAGCCCCAGCATTTT. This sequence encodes CASSEPWTNSNQPQHF.

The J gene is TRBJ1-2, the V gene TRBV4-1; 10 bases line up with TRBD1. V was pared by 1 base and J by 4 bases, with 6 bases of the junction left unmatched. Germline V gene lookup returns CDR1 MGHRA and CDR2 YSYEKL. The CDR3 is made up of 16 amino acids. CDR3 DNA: TGCGCCAGCAGCCAAGCAGACAGGGGGCCGGGCTATGGCTACACCTTC. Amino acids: CASSQADRGPGYGYTF.

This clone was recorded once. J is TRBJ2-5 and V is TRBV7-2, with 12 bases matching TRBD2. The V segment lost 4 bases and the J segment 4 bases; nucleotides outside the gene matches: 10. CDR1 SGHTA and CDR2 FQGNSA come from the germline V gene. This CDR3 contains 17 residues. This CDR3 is CASSSGLAGFLGETQYF. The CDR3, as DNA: TGTGCCAGCAGCTCGGGACTAGCGGGTTTCCTTGGAGAGACCCAGTACTTC.

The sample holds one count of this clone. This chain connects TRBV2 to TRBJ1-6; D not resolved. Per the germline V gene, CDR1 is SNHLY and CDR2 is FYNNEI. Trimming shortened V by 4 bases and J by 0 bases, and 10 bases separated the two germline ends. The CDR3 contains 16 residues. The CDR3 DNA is TGTGCCAGCAGTGGGCCGCGGGGCTCCTATAATTCACCCCTCCACTTT. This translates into CASSGPRGSYNSPLHF.

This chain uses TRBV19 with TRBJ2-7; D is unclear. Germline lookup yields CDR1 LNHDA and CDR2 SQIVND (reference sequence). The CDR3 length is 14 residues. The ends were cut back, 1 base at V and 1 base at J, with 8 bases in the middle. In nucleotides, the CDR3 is TGTGCCAGTAGTATAGCAGGAGAATCCTACGAGCAGTACTTC. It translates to CASSIAGESYEQYF.

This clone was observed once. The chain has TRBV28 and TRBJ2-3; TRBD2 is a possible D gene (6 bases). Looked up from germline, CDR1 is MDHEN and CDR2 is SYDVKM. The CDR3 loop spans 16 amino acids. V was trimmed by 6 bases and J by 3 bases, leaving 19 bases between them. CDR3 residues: CASSYGTQSFTDTQYF. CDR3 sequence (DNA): TGTGCCAGCAGCTATGGGACTCAAAGCTTTACAGATACGCAGTATTTT.

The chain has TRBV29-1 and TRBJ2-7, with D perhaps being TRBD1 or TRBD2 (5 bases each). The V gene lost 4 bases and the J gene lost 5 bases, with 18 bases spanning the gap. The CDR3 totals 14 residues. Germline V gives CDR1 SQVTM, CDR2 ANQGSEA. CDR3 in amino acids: CSVARTGTRNEQYF. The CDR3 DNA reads TGCAGCGTTGCTCGGACCGGGACGAGGAACGAGCAGTACTTC.